This T cell receptor (beta chain) was profiled in a study of blood T cell repertoires in COVID-19. Study at large: In each case, the material was cDNA or gDNA derived from T cells, B-cell-depleted T cells, or PBMCs.

In the original analysis: Using reference gene primer amplification, nucleated cell counts were estimated. The data were produced by immunoSEQ multiplex PCR, yet TCRdb's version contains in-frame clones alone and is incomplete. Clone size and the V and J calls come from that table; the DNA yielded D and trimming. This sample has about 190,000 clones; more than 70% occur once, and the top ten carry 10%. Germline-derived CDR1 and CDR2 are SGDLS and YYNGEE. CDR3 size: 18 residues. Trimming at V came to 1 base and at J to 0 bases, leaving 6 bases not matched to a gene. The sequenced sample was peripheral blood. The TCR comes from a woman older than 75 with active or convalescent COVID-19. J is TRBJ2-1 and V is TRBV9; TRBD2 aligns across 11 bases. As DNA, the CDR3 is TGTGCCAGCAGCGTAACCGGGACTAGCGGTGGCTCCTACAATGAGCAGTTCTTC. Its protein product is CASSVTGTSGGSYNEQFF.